The rows below give T cell receptor beta chains drawn from one sample of a study of cytomegalovirus exposure and HLA in healthy donors. The data were produced by immunoSEQ multiplex PCR, yet TCRdb's version contains in-frame clones alone and is incomplete. The sample holds roughly 120,000 clones, under 85% seen once. The sample consisted of PBMCs. The receptors stem from a middle-aged woman in good health and CMV-seropositive. Both conserved end residues are part of each CDR3. A D gene is named only where the DNA matches it firmly. Expanded clones are given a class, and other clones once, few, many or no size at all.

CDR3: CAWSMTGNTEAFF
DNA: TGTGCCTGGAGTATGACAGGGAACACTGAAGCTTTCTTT
D: -
length: 13
J: TRBJ1-1
V: TRBV30
size: once

CDR3: CASSRGRESVETQYF
DNA: TGTGCCAGCAGCCGGGGGCGGGAGAGCGTGGAGACCCAGTACTTC
D: -
length: 15
J: TRBJ2-5
V: TRBV5-4
size: -

CDR3: CASSFGSGPQYF
DNA: TGTGCCAGCAGTTTCGGAAGCGGACCGCAGTACTTC
D: -
length: 12
J: TRBJ2-7
V: TRBV28
size: -

CDR3: CASSPSGGQQTQYF
DNA: TGTGCCAGCAGCCCCTCAGGGGGGCAGCAGACCCAGTACTTC
D: -
length: 14
J: TRBJ2-5
V: TRBV11-2
size: -

CDR3: CASSPLRTSGMGANTGELFF
DNA: TGCGCCAGCAGTCCACTCCGGACTAGCGGGATGGGGGCGAACACCGGGGAGCTGTTTTTT
D: TRBD2
length: 20
J: TRBJ2-2
V: TRBV5-1
size: -

CDR3: CASSQQRDPPGELFF
DNA: TGTGCCAGCAGTCAGCAGCGGGATCCCCCCGGGGAGCTGTTTTTT
D: TRBD2
length: 15
J: TRBJ2-2
V: TRBV27
size: -

CDR3: CASSDVGTVAFF
DNA: TGTGCCAGCAGTGACGTAGGGACTGTGGCTTTCTTT
D: -
length: 12
J: TRBJ1-1
V: TRBV6-1
size: -

CDR3: CASPRDRDSQPQHF
DNA: TGCGCCAGCCCTAGGGACAGGGATTCTCAGCCCCAGCATTTT
D: TRBD1
length: 14
J: TRBJ1-5
V: TRBV23-1
size: few

CDR3: CASSRTGYGYTF
DNA: TGTGCCAGCAGCCGCACAGGGTATGGCTACACCTTC
D: -
length: 12
J: TRBJ1-2
V: TRBV7-9
size: once

CDR3: CASSGLAVYNEQFF
DNA: TGTGCCAGCAGTGGACTAGCAGTCTACAATGAGCAGTTCTTC
D: TRBD2
length: 14
J: TRBJ2-1
V: TRBV27
size: -

CDR3: CASSFGTVNTEAFF
DNA: TGCGCCAGCAGCTTCGGGACAGTGAACACTGAAGCTTTCTTT
D: TRBD1
length: 14
J: TRBJ1-1
V: TRBV5-1
size: -

CDR3: CASRTGSNTGELFF
DNA: TGTGCCAGCCGCACGGGATCGAACACCGGGGAGCTGTTTTTT
D: -
length: 14
J: TRBJ2-2
V: TRBV6-4
size: -

CDR3: CASSSPSTPGRAGFF
DNA: TGTGCCAGCAGTTCTCCAAGCACCCCCGGGAGGGCGGGGTTCTTC
D: TRBD2
length: 15
J: TRBJ2-1
V: TRBV28
size: -

CDR3: CASIPDKSSYEQYF
DNA: TGTGCCAGCATCCCCGACAAGAGCTCCTACGAGCAGTACTTC
D: -
length: 14
J: TRBJ2-7
V: TRBV6-6
size: -

CDR3: CASRGMGRGNYGYTF
DNA: TGTGCCAGCAGAGGTATGGGCAGGGGTAACTATGGCTACACCTTC
D: -
length: 15
J: TRBJ1-2
V: TRBV28
size: once

CDR3: CASSFGGRVEQFF
DNA: TGTGCCAGCAGCTTTGGCGGGAGAGTTGAGCAGTTCTTC
D: TRBD2
length: 13
J: TRBJ2-1
V: TRBV7-2
size: -

CDR3: CASRGGLPGANVLTF
DNA: TGTGCCAGTAGGGGAGGGCTGCCTGGGGCCAACGTCCTGACTTTC
D: TRBD2
length: 15
J: TRBJ2-6
V: TRBV19
size: -

CDR3: CAWSVMDREINEQFF
DNA: TGTGCCTGGAGTGTAATGGACAGGGAGATAAATGAGCAGTTCTTC
D: TRBD1
length: 15
J: TRBJ2-1
V: TRBV30
size: once

CDR3: CASLRELFF
DNA: TGTGCCAGCTTAAGGGAGCTGTTTTTT
D: -
length: 9
J: TRBJ2-2
V: TRBV6-4
size: -

CDR3: CASSPQGDAGVGETQYF
DNA: TGTGCCAGCAGCCCACAAGGGGATGCCGGAGTTGGAGAGACCCAGTACTTC
D: -
length: 17
J: TRBJ2-5
V: TRBV28
size: -

CDR3: CASSVGDRGREEQYF
DNA: TGTGCCAGCAGCGTAGGGGACAGGGGGAGGGAAGAGCAGTACTTC
D: TRBD1
length: 15
J: TRBJ2-7
V: TRBV9
size: once

CDR3: CAISESGTSTDTQYF
DNA: TGTGCCATCAGTGAGTCAGGGACTAGCACAGATACGCAGTATTTT
D: -
length: 15
J: TRBJ2-3
V: TRBV10-3
size: few

CDR3: CASSPQTGTDTQYF
DNA: TGTGCCAGCAGCCCCCAGACAGGCACAGATACGCAGTATTTT
D: -
length: 14
J: TRBJ2-3
V: TRBV7-3
size: -

CDR3: CSAREEREQYF
DNA: TGCAGTGCTAGAGAAGAGCGGGAGCAGTACTTC
D: -
length: 11
J: TRBJ2-7
V: TRBV20-1
size: -

CDR3: CASSLTGGATGELFF
DNA: TGTGCCAGCAGCTTAACAGGGGGCGCGACCGGGGAGCTGTTTTTT
D: TRBD1
length: 15
J: TRBJ2-2
V: TRBV7-3
size: -

CDR3: CASSLHIPQGARHEQYF
DNA: TGTGCCAGCAGCCTTCACATACCGCAGGGGGCTAGACACGAGCAGTACTTC
D: TRBD1
length: 17
J: TRBJ2-7
V: TRBV7-8
size: -

CDR3: CASRPTSSYNEQFF
DNA: TGTGCCAGCAGACCCACGAGCTCCTACAATGAGCAGTTCTTC
D: -
length: 14
J: TRBJ2-1
V: TRBV6-5
size: -

CDR3: CASSANRGLETQYF
DNA: TGTGCCAGCAGTGCCAACAGGGGGCTAGAGACCCAGTACTTC
D: TRBD1
length: 14
J: TRBJ2-5
V: TRBV28
size: -

CDR3: CASSLLGVRETQYF
DNA: TGTGCCAGCAGCCTCTTAGGGGTGAGGGAGACCCAGTACTTC
D: -
length: 14
J: TRBJ2-5
V: TRBV5-4
size: -

CDR3: CASSLTAGWTGELFF
DNA: TGTGCCAGCAGCTTAACAGCGGGATGGACCGGGGAGCTGTTTTTT
D: TRBD2
length: 15
J: TRBJ2-2
V: TRBV7-2
size: -

CDR3: CASGRGQGHYGYTF
DNA: TGTGCCAGCGGCCGCGGACAGGGTCACTATGGCTACACCTTC
D: TRBD1
length: 14
J: TRBJ1-2
V: TRBV2
size: -

CDR3: CASSLGLAGIGTGELFF
DNA: TGTGCCAGCAGCCTGGGACTAGCGGGAATCGGAACCGGGGAGCTGTTTTTT
D: TRBD2
length: 17
J: TRBJ2-2
V: TRBV5-4
size: -

CDR3: CASPQSGQPYGYTF
DNA: TGTGCCAGTCCTCAGTCGGGACAGCCCTATGGCTACACCTTC
D: TRBD1
length: 14
J: TRBJ1-2
V: TRBV27
size: -

CDR3: CASSGGQNAGNTIYF
DNA: TGTGCCAGCAGCGGCGGACAAAACGCTGGAAACACCATATATTTT
D: -
length: 15
J: TRBJ1-3
V: TRBV21-1
size: few

CDR3: CASSLGRLGGNTGELFF
DNA: TGTGCCAGCAGCTTGGGTCGGTTGGGGGGTAACACCGGGGAGCTGTTTTTT
D: -
length: 17
J: TRBJ2-2
V: TRBV5-4
size: -

CDR3: CASSSRTGGHEQYF
DNA: TGTGCCAGCAGTTCGCGGACAGGGGGCCACGAGCAGTACTTC
D: TRBD1
length: 14
J: TRBJ2-7
V: TRBV6-6
size: -

CDR3: CASRPTYMNTGELFF
DNA: TGTGCCAGCAGGCCTACCTATATGAACACCGGGGAGCTGTTTTTT
D: -
length: 15
J: TRBJ2-2
V: TRBV2
size: few

CDR3: CASSQRGGEPQHF
DNA: TGTGCCAGCAGCCAAAGGGGGGGGGAGCCCCAGCATTTT
D: -
length: 13
J: TRBJ1-5
V: TRBV6-5
size: -

CDR3: CASSPRTGGEKLFF
DNA: TGCGCCAGCAGCCCCCGGACAGGGGGTGAAAAACTGTTTTTT
D: TRBD1
length: 14
J: TRBJ1-4
V: TRBV5-1
size: -

CDR3: CASSVGFSGLEQYF
DNA: TGTGCCAGCAGCGTAGGTTTTAGCGGCCTGGAGCAGTACTTC
D: -
length: 14
J: TRBJ2-7
V: TRBV9
size: -